This T cell receptor (beta chain) emerged from a study of blood T cells in healthy people across ages. Regarding the study as a whole: With unsorted PBMCs, a conclusive comparison of naive versus antigen-experienced cells was not possible.

On this clonotype: What it binds is unknown.

The sample providers were healthy Caucasian people from Russia, aged roughly 6 to 95. Trimming pared 6 bases from V and 11 bases from J, leaving 34 bases between. The CDR3 extends over 17 amino acids. The germline CDR1 and CDR2 sequences are DFQATT and SNEGSKA (reference sequence). It was with a sample-barcoded 5' primer and a J-beta primer mix that a second PCR of about 6 to 11 cycles was run. CDR3-containing paired-end reads numbered at least 3 million in each sample. From the 5' RACE reads, TCRdb called clonotypes with MiXCR, one entry per CDR3 protein. The sample shows about 1 million distinct CDR3 sequences, around 43% of them seen only once.

V is TRBV20-1 and J is TRBJ2-5, with a possible D match to TRBD2 (5 bases). The origin of this receptor is a woman aged 60-75 years in good health. The specimen was blood. The CDR3 coding sequence is TGCAGTGCCGAGACAAGCCGGACTCACAAGGGTTACAATGAGCAGTACTTC. Protein: CSAETSRTHKGYNEQYF.